This T cell receptor beta chain was retrieved from a study of a mutant IDH1 vaccine in newly diagnosed glioma. A note on this clone: Its antigen is not known.

As for time point: week 5, during vaccination. It was 300 ug of mutant IDH1 20-mer peptide that made up each vaccine dose, given with topical imiquimod. V was cut by 3 bases and J by 0 bases, with 6 bases left in between. The germline V gene has CDR1 KGHSH and CDR2 LQKENI. The CDR3 runs 15 residues. Measured with immunoSEQ multiplex PCR; TCRdb has only the in-frame clones, and not every one. The repertoire holds about 42,000 clones, with approximately 85% as singletons. The chain carries TRBV18 and TRBJ2-6; D gene uncertain. The origin of this receptor is a man in his forties with glioma. Sequencing was performed on PBMCs, taken from a glioma patient whose treatment included an IDH1 peptide vaccine. The DNA for the CDR3 is TGTGCCAGCTCACCGAGTGGCTCTGGGGCCAACGTCCTGACTTTC. Encoded protein: CASSPSGSGANVLTF.